The source of this T cell receptor (beta chain) is a study of blood T cell repertoires in COVID-19. Whole-study context: Material from acute and convalescent COVID-19 was sourced from the United States, Italy and Spain. Nucleic acid was either cDNA or gDNA, and it came from T cells, B-cell-depleted T cells, or PBMCs.

CDR1 is SGHKS, CDR2 YYEKEE, per germline (reference sequence). V dropped 3 bases and J dropped 6 bases, with 16 bases sitting between them. This CDR3 region has 15 residues. In the authors' workflow: It was from reference gene primer amplification that nucleated cell counts were estimated. The table came from immunoSEQ multiplex PCR; TCRdb's copy has only in-frame clones and leaves some out. V and J calls and clone size are given by that table; D and trimming were obtained from the DNA. The sample yields 190,000 or so clones, 70% to 85% seen once. This clone was seen a handful of times. This chain joins TRBV5-5 and TRBJ1-5, with D uncertain. Sequenced sample: peripheral blood. This clonotype originated in a human donor with acute or convalescent COVID-19. The donor label of this sample is uncertain. CDR3 DNA sequence: TGTGCCAGCAGCTCCGAGAGCTGGGGAGCTCAGCCCCAGCATTTT. Protein: CASSSESWGAQPQHF.